The next 26 T cell receptor beta chains were all read from a single sample in a study of shared clonotypes between healthy human individuals. The assay was immunoSEQ multiplex PCR, and TCRdb's table has in-frame clones only and misses some. The table records hundreds of thousands of clones, approximately 71% of them present only once. Sequencing was done on a sample of PBMCs. These receptors were obtained from a woman aged 40 to 49 in good health. Some clones in this sample may be carry-over from other donors' samples.

A single count supports this clone. The chain is built from TRBV25-1 and TRBJ2-1; D might be TRBD1 (6 bases). The CDR3 totals 11 residues. V lost 10 bases and J lost 3, with 7 bases in between. Germline-derived CDR1 and CDR2 are MGHDK and SYGVNS. The CDR3 sequence: CATRGYNEQFF. CDR3 nucleotide sequence: TGTGCCACCAGGGGCTACAATGAGCAGTTCTTC.

Details on this clone: The likely explanation is a read error, given a far larger clone one base away. Within the sample, other DNA sequences also encode this same CDR3. In nucleotides, the CDR3 is TGTGCCTGGAGCGGGGGTTCCGGGGCCAACGTCCTGACTTTC. It yields the protein CAWSGGSGANVLTF. The chain links TRBV30 to TRBJ2-6, with a tentative D call TRBD2 (6 bases). Looked up from germline, CDR1 is GTSNPN and CDR2 is SVGIG (reference sequence). There are 14 residues in the CDR3. V lost 3 bases, J lost 4 bases, and 10 bases lay in between.

This clone has just a few counts. This sample includes further DNA sequences coding for the same CDR3. This chain links TRBV15 with TRBJ1-1; no definite D call. Germline-derived CDR1 and CDR2 are LNHNV and YYDKDF (reference sequence). The CDR3 spans 14 residues. Trimming pared 0 bases from V and 1 base from J, leaving 6 bases between. CDR3 nucleotides: TGTGCCACCAGCAGAGACGGAGGGAACACTGAAGCTTTCTTT. Its translation: CATSRDGGNTEAFF.

The chain is built from TRBV5-4 and TRBJ2-7; D remains unclear. V lost 2 bases and J 2 bases, leaving 11 bases between the germline ends. Germline-derived CDR1 and CDR2 are SGHNT and YYREEE (reference sequence). This CDR3 region has 14 residues. The CDR3 sequence: CASSLFREPYEQYF. The CDR3 DNA reads TGTGCCAGCAGCTTATTTAGGGAACCCTACGAGCAGTACTTC. Combining the CDR3 with reference TRBV5-4 and TRBJ2-7 gives the whole variable domain ETGVTQSPTHLIKTRGQQVTLRCSSQSGHNTVSWYQQALGQGPQFIFQYYREEENGRGNFPPRFSGLQFPNYSSELNVNALELDDSALYLCASSLFREPYEQYFGPGTRLTVT.

V gene TRBV19 combines with J gene TRBJ1-5; maybe TRBD1 (6 bases). Germline lookup yields CDR1 LNHDA and CDR2 SQIVND (reference sequence). The CDR3 has 15 amino acids. Trimming took off 8 bases at V and 6 bases at J, with 20 bases between the two ends. Here the CDR3 reads CASEGAQGWAQPQHF. For the CDR3, the DNA is TGTGCCAGTGAGGGCGCCCAGGGGTGGGCTCAGCCCCAGCATTTT.

The chain recombines TRBV11-2 with TRBJ2-1; D remains unclear. This CDR3 is 16 amino acids long. V shed 5 bases and J shed 5 bases, with 19 bases lying between them. Looked up from germline, CDR1 is SGHAT and CDR2 is FQNNGV. The CDR3 loop is CASSPLVAIPNNEQFF. The CDR3, as DNA: TGTGCCAGCAGCCCGCTCGTGGCTATACCAAACAATGAGCAGTTCTTC.

The chain couples TRBV2 to TRBJ2-1, with 10 bases fitting TRBD1. V shed 8 bases, J shed 8 bases, and the junction held 9 bases outside the gene matches. Germline V gene lookup returns CDR1 SNHLY and CDR2 FYNNEI. The CDR3 loop spans 14 amino acids. CDR3 sequence reads: CASGRDRGIDEQFF. The CDR3 DNA reads as TGTGCCAGCGGACGGGACAGGGGAATCGATGAGCAGTTCTTC. Full variable domain (rest looked up from reference TRBV2 and TRBJ2-1): EPEVTQTPSHQVTQMGQEVILRCVPISNHLYFYWYRQILGQKVEFLVSFYNNEISEKSEIFDDQFSVERPDGSNFTLKIRSTKLEDSAMYFCASGRDRGIDEQFFGPGTRLTVL.

The chain is built from TRBV6-1 and TRBJ1-2; possible D gene TRBD1, 5 bases. The germline CDR1 and CDR2 sequences are MNHNS and SASEGT. The CDR3 contains 14 residues. Between the trimmed V and J ends, which lost 2 bases and 4 bases, there was a span of 11 bases. In DNA, the CDR3 is TGTGCCAGCAGTGAAATCAGGGTCTTCTATGGCTACACCTTC. It translates to CASSEIRVFYGYTF.

The genes are TRBV6-6 and TRBJ2-7; 7 bases align to TRBD1. With 6 bases clipped from V and 6 bases from J, the junction kept 14 bases outside the gene matches. Germline assignment: CDR1 MNHNY and CDR2 SVGAGI (reference sequence). The CDR3 covers 15 residues. The CDR3 nucleotides are TGTGCCAGCAGCCCAGGGACAGCCTCTTGGGGCGAGCAGTACTTC. Translated, it gives CASSPGTASWGEQYF.

The CDR3 DNA reads TGCGCCAGCAGCTTGGCTGTTATTCCCCCCTACGAGCAGTACTTC. Translating it yields CASSLAVIPPYEQYF. The V call is TRBV5-1, the J call TRBJ2-7; D ambiguous. The CDR3 is made up of 15 amino acids. From germline, CDR1 is SGHRS and CDR2 YFSETQ. With 0 bases removed from V and 2 bases from J, the gap between germline ends came to 12 bases.

The V gene is TRBV19, the J gene TRBJ1-2; D ambiguous. Trimming cost V 5 bases and J 2 bases, with 6 bases left between them. The CDR3 contains 12 residues. Germline V gene lookup returns CDR1 LNHDA and CDR2 SQIVND (reference sequence). CDR3 sequence reads: CASSFVNYGYTF. The CDR3 nucleotides are TGTGCCAGTAGTTTTGTGAACTATGGCTACACCTTC.

The rearrangement links TRBV4-1 to TRBJ2-7; 11 nucleotides agree with TRBD2. The CDR3 has 16 amino acids. V was pared by 0 bases and J by 7 bases, with 8 bases of the junction left unmatched. Germline CDR1 reads MGHRA; CDR2 reads YSYEKL. The CDR3 DNA reads TGCGCCAGCAGCCAAGATCGCACTAGCGGGAGAGGTGAGCAGTACTTC. It encodes CASSQDRTSGRGEQYF.

This rearrangement joins TRBV7-3 to TRBJ2-5; a weak D match, TRBD1 (6 bases). The CDR3 runs 15 residues. Germline V gene lookup returns CDR1 SGHTA and CDR2 FQGTGA. V lost 5 bases, J lost 1 base, and 14 bases lay in between. CDR3 nucleotides: TGTGCCAGCAGCCCCCAGGGGACCCCCCAAGAGACCCAGTACTTC. Its protein product is CASSPQGTPQETQYF.

With respect to this clone: A read error may be the cause here, since a much bigger clone is one base away. The chain links TRBV30 to TRBJ1-1; D gene ambiguous. Germline V gene sequence: CDR1 GTSNPN, CDR2 SVGIG (reference sequence). The CDR3 length is 11 residues. V dropped 3 bases and J dropped 5 bases, with 7 bases sitting between them. The CDR3: CAWRFRTEAFF. The DNA for the CDR3 is TGTGCCTGGAGATTTCGGACTGAAGCTTTCTTT. Combining the CDR3 with reference TRBV30 and TRBJ1-1 gives the whole variable domain SQTIHQWPATLVQPVGSPLSLECTVEGTSNPNLYWYRQAAGRGLQLLFYSVGIGQISSEVPQNLSASRPQDRQFILSSKKLLLSDSGFYLCAWRFRTEAFFGQGTRLTVV.

The chain uses TRBV27 and TRBJ2-2, with D maybe TRBD1 (6 bases). V was pared by 0 bases and J by 5 bases, with 13 bases between. Germline V gene data show CDR1 as MNHEY and CDR2 as SMNVEV (reference sequence). The CDR3 runs 16 residues. The CDR3 DNA sequence: TGTGCCAGCAGTTTATCTTTCAGGGGCGGGACCGGGGAGCTGTTTTTT. Translated, it gives CASSLSFRGGTGELFF.

Many counts were recorded for this clone. The chain recombines TRBV23-1 with TRBJ2-7, with D perhaps given as TRBD1 or TRBD2 (5 bases each). TRBV23-1 is classed as an ORF, of uncertain function. Trimming took off 6 bases at V and 1 base at J, with 10 bases between the two ends. This CDR3 has 13 residues. CDR3 in amino acids: CASSPGTSYEQYF. The CDR3 coding sequence is TGCGCCAGCAGCCCCGGGACGTCCTACGAGCAGTACTTC.

V is TRBV5-1 and J is TRBJ2-2; D gene unclear. V lost 4 bases to trimming and J lost 4 bases, with 14 bases between them. Germline loops: CDR1 SGHRS, CDR2 YFSETQ. This CDR3 has 15 residues. This CDR3 reads CASSLRVVATGELFF. The CDR3 coding sequence is TGCGCCAGCAGCCTAAGGGTAGTGGCCACCGGGGAGCTGTTTTTT.

This rearrangement joins TRBV5-1 to TRBJ2-1; 7 bases are a match to TRBD2. Germline V CDR1 and CDR2: SGHRS, YFSETQ. V shed 4 bases, J shed 7 bases, and the junction held 5 bases outside the gene matches. The CDR3 extends over 13 amino acids. The CDR3 DNA sequence: TGCGCCAGCAGCCCTAGCGGTTTTAATGAGCAGTTCTTC. Translating gives CASSPSGFNEQFF.

This clone is a singleton in its sample. The V call is TRBV15, the J call TRBJ2-7, with TRBD1 matching 7 bases. Unmatched junction bases numbered 6, after V lost 5 bases and J lost 5 bases. Germline CDR1 is LNHNV and CDR2 is YYDKDF (reference sequence). The CDR3 is 13 amino acids. The CDR3 bases are TGTGCCACCAGCTTACCTGACAGGGACGAGCAGTACTTC. Its protein product is CATSLPDRDEQYF.

This chain connects TRBV10-1 to TRBJ2-3; 10 bases match TRBD2. The junction had 17 bases not matched to a gene; V was cut back by 7 bases and J by 4 bases. This CDR3 spans 18 amino acids. Germline CDR1 WNHNN, CDR2 SYGVQD (reference sequence). CDR3 coding DNA: TGCGCCAGCATATTGTCTAGCGGGAGTGAGTCCCCCGCAGATACGCAGTATTTT. Protein product: CASILSSGSESPADTQYF.

The rearrangement uses TRBV7-9 and TRBJ1-5; TRBD1 matches 7 bases. CDR1 and CDR2 from the germline V gene are SEHNR and FQNEAQ (reference sequence). Trimming removed 1 base from V and 1 base from J; junction bases left unmatched: 4. This CDR3 has 16 amino acids. The CDR3 loop reads CASSLGQGGSNQPQHF. CDR3 DNA sequence: TGTGCCAGCAGCTTAGGACAGGGAGGGAGCAATCAGCCCCAGCATTTT.

The genes are TRBV30 and TRBJ2-7, with D possibly matching TRBD1 (6 bases). The CDR3 sequence is 14 residues long. V lost 1 base and J lost 2, with 12 bases in between. Germline V CDR1 and CDR2: GTSNPN, SVGIG (reference sequence). The CDR3 DNA follows: TGTGCCTGGAGTGGGGACAAATTCACCTACGAGCAGTACTTC. Protein product: CAWSGDKFTYEQYF.

The rearrangement links TRBV18 to TRBJ2-1; D possibly corresponds to TRBD2 (6 bases). CDR3 length: 13 residues. V lost 4 bases to trimming and J lost 6 bases, with 10 bases between them. Germline assignment: CDR1 KGHSH and CDR2 LQKENI. Here the CDR3 reads CASSQSSGNEQFF. The CDR3 nucleotides read TGTGCCAGCTCACAAAGTAGCGGCAATGAGCAGTTCTTC.

This chain connects TRBV28 to TRBJ2-2, with 10 bases that match TRBD2. This CDR3 comprises 16 residues. The germline V gene has CDR1 MDHEN and CDR2 SYDVKM. V shed 7 bases and J 4 bases; nucleotides not matched to a gene: 9. For the CDR3, the DNA is TGTGCCAGCACCGGACTAGCGGCGTCCGGCACCGGGGAGCTGTTTTTT. It translates to CASTGLAASGTGELFF.

This sequence joins TRBV4-1 and TRBJ2-5; tentatively, D is TRBD1 (6 bases). The V end was cut by 0 bases, the J end by 5 bases, with 13 bases between. This CDR3 comprises 15 residues. Germline V gene sequence: CDR1 MGHRA, CDR2 YSYEKL. This CDR3 is CASSQEFPGVETQYF. For the CDR3, the DNA is TGCGCCAGCAGCCAAGAGTTTCCAGGGGTTGAGACCCAGTACTTC.

DNA of the CDR3: TGTGCCAGCTCACCGGCTGAAGCGGGAGGTGACACCGGGGAGCTGTTTTTT. As protein: CASSPAEAGGDTGELFF. The V call is TRBV18, the J call TRBJ2-2, with 9 bases fitting TRBD2. The CDR3 loop spans 17 amino acids. After removal of 3 bases from V and 3 bases from J, the junction contained 8 bases not matched to a gene. Germline loops: CDR1 KGHSH, CDR2 LQKENI.